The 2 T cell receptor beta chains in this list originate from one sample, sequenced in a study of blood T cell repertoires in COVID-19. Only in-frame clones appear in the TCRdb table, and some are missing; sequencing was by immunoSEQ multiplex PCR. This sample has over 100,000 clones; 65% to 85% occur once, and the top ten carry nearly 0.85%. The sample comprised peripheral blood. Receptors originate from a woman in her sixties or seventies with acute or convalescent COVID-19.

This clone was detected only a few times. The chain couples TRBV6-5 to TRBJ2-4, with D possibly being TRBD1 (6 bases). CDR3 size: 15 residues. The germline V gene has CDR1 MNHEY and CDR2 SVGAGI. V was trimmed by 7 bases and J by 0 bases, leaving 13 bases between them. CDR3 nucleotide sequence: TGTGCCAGCATTGGACAGCCTCTAGCCAAAAACATTCAGTACTTC. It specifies CASIGQPLAKNIQYF.

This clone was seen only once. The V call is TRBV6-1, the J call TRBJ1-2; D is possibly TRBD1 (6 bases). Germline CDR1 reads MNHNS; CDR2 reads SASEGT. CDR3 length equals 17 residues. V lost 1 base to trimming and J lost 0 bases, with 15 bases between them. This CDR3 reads CASSEVYGWTANYGYTF. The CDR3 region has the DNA TGTGCCAGCAGTGAAGTATACGGGTGGACAGCTAACTATGGCTACACCTTC.